This T cell receptor (beta chain) originates from a study of cytotoxic CD8 clonotypes in ibrutinib-treated CLL. This clone was counted once. The antigen remains unidentified. Study results and caveats: Having risen at ibrutinib response, clonality had fallen back toward baseline by progression. Public clonotypes, rarely seen, contracted or held steady on treatment.

Germline CDR1 reads SEHNR; CDR2 reads FQNEAQ (reference sequence). This CDR3 spans 12 amino acids. Trimming removed 8 bases from V and 2 bases from J, with 6 bases in between. Clones were read by immunoSEQ multiplex PCR, and TCRdb kept only the in-frame ones, dropping some. The data hold hundreds of thousands of clones, with about 77% observed a single time. The specimen comprised PBMCs, sampled before ibrutinib treatment. The clonotype was recovered from a human donor with chronic lymphocytic leukemia. The V call is TRBV7-9, the J call TRBJ2-2; D not resolved. For the CDR3, the DNA is TGTGCCAGCCGCATCAACACCGGGGAGCTGTTTTTT. Its protein is CASRINTGELFF. The whole variable domain, filled in from reference TRBV7-9 and TRBJ2-2, reads DTGVSQNPRHKITKRGQNVTFRCDPISEHNRLYWYRQTLGQGPEFLTYFQNEAQLEKSRLLSDRFSAERPKGSFSTLEIQRTEQGDSAMYLCASRINTGELFFGEGSRLTVL.